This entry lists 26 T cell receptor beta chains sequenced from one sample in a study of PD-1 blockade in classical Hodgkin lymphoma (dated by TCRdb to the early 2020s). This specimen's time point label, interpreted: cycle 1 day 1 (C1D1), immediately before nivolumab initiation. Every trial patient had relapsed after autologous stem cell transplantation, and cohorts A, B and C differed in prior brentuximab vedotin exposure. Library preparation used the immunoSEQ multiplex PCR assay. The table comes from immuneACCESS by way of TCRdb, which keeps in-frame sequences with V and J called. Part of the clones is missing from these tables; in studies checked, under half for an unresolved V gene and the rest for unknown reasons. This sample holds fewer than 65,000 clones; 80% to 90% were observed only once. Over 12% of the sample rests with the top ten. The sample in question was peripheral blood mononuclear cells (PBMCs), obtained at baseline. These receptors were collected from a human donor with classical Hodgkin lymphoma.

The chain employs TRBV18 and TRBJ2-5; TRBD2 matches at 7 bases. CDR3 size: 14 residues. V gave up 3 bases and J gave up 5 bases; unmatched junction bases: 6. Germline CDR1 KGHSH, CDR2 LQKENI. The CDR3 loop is CASSPARGGETQYF. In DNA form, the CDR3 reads TGTGCCAGCTCACCCGCGCGGGGAGGGGAGACCCAGTACTTC. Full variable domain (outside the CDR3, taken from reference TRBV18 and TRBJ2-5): NAGVMQNPRHLVRRRGQEARLRCSPMKGHSHVYWYRQLPEEGLKFMVYLQKENIIDESGMPKERFSAEFPKEGPSILRIQQVVRGDSAAYFCASSPARGGETQYFGPGTRLLVL.

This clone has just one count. CDR3 sequence reads: CASSPTRSGNTIYF. The CDR3 DNA sequence: TGTGCCAGCAGTCCCACCCGGTCTGGAAACACCATATATTTT. The V and J genes are TRBV28 and TRBJ1-3; D gene unclear. The CDR3 is 14 amino acids. Trimming shortened V by 5 bases and J by 1 base, and 9 bases separated the two germline ends. Germline V CDR1 and CDR2: MDHEN, SYDVKM.

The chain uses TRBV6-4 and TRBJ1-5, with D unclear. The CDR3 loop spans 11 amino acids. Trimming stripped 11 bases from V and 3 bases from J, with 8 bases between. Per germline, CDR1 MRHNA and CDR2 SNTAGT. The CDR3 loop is CAGEDNQPQHF. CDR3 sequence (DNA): TGTGCCGGCGAAGACAATCAGCCCCAGCATTTT.

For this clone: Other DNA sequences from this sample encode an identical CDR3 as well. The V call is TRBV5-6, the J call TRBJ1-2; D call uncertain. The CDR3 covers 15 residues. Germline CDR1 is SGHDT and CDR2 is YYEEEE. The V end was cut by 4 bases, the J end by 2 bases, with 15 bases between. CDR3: CASSGTSAGNYGYTF. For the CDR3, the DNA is TGTGCCAGCAGCGGAACCTCGGCGGGGAACTATGGCTACACCTTC.

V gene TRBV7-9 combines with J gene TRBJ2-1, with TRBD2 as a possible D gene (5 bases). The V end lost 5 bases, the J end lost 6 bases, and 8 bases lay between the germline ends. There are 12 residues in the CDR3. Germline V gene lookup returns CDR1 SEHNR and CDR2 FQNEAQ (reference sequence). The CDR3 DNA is TGTGCCAGCAGCGCCCGGGGCAATGAGCAGTTCTTC. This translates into CASSARGNEQFF.

CDR3 sequence reads: CAINSPGQTYEQYF. CDR3 nucleotide sequence: TGTGCCATCAATTCTCCGGGACAAACCTACGAGCAGTACTTC. The chain is built from TRBV10-3 and TRBJ2-7; possibly TRBD1 for D (6 bases). Germline CDR1 is ENHRY and CDR2 is SYGVKD. There are 14 residues in the CDR3. The germline V and J ends were trimmed by 7 bases and 2 bases, with 15 bases remaining between them.

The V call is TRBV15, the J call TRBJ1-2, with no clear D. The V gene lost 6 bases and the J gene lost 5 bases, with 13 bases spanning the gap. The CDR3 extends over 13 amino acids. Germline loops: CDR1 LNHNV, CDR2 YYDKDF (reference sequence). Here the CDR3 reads CATSTTDSYGYTF. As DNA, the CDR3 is TGTGCCACCAGTACGACGGATTCTTATGGCTACACCTTC.

In DNA form, the CDR3 reads TGTGCCTGGAGTGTACCACCCCTCCACTTT. Its protein product is CAWSVPPLHF. This rearrangement joins TRBV30 to TRBJ1-6, with D uncertain. V lost 0 bases to trimming and J lost 11 bases, with 2 bases between them. This CDR3 comprises 10 residues. From germline, CDR1 is GTSNPN and CDR2 SVGIG (reference sequence).

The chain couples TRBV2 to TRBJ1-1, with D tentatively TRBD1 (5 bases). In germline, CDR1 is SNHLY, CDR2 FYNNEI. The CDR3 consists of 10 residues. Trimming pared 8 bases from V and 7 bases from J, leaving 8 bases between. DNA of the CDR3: TGTGCCAGCCGACAGCGTGAAGCTTTCTTT. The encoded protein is CASRQREAFF.

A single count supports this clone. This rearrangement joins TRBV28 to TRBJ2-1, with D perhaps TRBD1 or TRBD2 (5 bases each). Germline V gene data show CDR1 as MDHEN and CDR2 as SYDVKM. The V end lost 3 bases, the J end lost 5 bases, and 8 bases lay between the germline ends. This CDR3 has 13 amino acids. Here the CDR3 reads CASSFGGDNEQFF. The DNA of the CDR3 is TGTGCCAGCAGTTTTGGGGGAGACAATGAGCAGTTCTTC.

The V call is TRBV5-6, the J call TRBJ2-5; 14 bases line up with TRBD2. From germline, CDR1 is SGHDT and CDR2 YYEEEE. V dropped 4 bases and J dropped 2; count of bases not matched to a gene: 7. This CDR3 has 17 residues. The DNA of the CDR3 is TGTGCCAGCAGCCCACGACTAGCGGGGGGGCGGCAAGAGACCCAGTACTTC. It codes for CASSPRLAGGRQETQYF. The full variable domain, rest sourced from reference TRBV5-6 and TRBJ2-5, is DAGVTQSPTHLIKTRGQQVTLRCSPKSGHDTVSWYQQALGQGPQFIFQYYEEEERQRGNFPDRFSGHQFPNYSSELNVNALLLGDSALYLCASSPRLAGGRQETQYFGPGTRLLVL.

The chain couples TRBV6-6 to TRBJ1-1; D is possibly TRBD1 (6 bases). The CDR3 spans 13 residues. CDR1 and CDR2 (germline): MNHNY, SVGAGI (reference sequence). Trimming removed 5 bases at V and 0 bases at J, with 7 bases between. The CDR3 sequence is CASSTGMNTEAFF. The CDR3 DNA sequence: TGTGCCAGCAGTACAGGGATGAACACTGAAGCTTTCTTT.

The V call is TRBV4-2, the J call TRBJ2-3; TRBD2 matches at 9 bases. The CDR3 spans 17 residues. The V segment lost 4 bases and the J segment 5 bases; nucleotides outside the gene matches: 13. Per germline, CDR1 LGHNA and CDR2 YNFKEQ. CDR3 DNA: TGTGCCAGCAGCCTTGAGCGGGGGGCCTTATATGGAGATACGCAGTATTTT. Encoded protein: CASSLERGALYGDTQYF.

CDR3 residues: CASRSNIGRVMVLGQPQHF. CDR3 bases: TGTGCCAGTAGGTCAAATATTGGCAGGGTGATGGTGTTAGGTCAGCCCCAGCATTTT. The chain joins TRBV19 to TRBJ1-5; TRBD1 is a possible D gene (5 bases). From germline, CDR1 is LNHDA and CDR2 SQIVND (reference sequence). V gave up 6 bases and J gave up 6 bases, with 30 bases separating them. This CDR3 is 19 amino acids long.

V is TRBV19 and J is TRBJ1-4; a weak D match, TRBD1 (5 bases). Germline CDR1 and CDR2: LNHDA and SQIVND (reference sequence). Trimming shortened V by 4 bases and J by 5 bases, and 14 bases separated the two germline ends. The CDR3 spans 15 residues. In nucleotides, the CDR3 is TGTGCCAGTAGTACCCGTGTCGGGGACAATGAAAAACTGTTTTTT. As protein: CASSTRVGDNEKLFF.

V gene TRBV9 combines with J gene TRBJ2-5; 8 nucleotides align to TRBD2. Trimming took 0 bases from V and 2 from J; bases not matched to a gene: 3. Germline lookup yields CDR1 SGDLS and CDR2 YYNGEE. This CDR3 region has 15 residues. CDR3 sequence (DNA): TGTGCCAGCAGCGTAGGGCGGGGGGTACAAGAGACCCAGTACTTC. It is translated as CASSVGRGVQETQYF. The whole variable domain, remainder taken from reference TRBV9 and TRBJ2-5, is DSGVTQTPKHLITATGQRVTLRCSPRSGDLSVYWYQQSLDQGLQFLIQYYNGEERAKGNILERFSAQQFPDLHSELNLSSLELGDSALYFCASSVGRGVQETQYFGPGTRLLVL.

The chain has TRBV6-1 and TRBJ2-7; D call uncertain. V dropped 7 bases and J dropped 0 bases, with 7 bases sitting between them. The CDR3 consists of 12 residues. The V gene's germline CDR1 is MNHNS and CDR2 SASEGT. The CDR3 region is CASKAVSYEQYF. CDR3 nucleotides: TGTGCCAGCAAAGCCGTCTCCTACGAGCAGTACTTC.

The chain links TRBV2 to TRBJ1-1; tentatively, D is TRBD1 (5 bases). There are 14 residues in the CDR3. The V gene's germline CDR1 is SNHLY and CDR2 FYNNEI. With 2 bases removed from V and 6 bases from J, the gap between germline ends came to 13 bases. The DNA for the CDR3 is TGTGCCAGCAGTGAAAGCTCAGGGCGGCCTGAAGCTTTCTTT. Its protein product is CASSESSGRPEAFF.

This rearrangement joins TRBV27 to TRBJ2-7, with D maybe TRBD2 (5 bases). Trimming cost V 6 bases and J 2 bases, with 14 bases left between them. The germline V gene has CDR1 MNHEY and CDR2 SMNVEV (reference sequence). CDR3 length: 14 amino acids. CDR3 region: CASSLGRGTYEQYF. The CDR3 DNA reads TGTGCCAGCAGCCTTGGACGGGGAACCTACGAGCAGTACTTC.

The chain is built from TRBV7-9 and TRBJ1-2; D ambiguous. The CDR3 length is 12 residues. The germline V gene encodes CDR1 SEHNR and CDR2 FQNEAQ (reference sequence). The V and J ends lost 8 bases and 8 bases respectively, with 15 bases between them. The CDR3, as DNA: TGTGCCAGCTCCTTAGGCGTCGAAGGCTACACCTTC. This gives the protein CASSLGVEGYTF.

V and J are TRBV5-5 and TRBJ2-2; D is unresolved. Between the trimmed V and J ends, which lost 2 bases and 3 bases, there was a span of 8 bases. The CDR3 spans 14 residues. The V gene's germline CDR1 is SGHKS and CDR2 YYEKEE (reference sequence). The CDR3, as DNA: TGTGCCAGCAGCTTCTGGGGTGACACCGGGGAGCTGTTTTTT. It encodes CASSFWGDTGELFF.

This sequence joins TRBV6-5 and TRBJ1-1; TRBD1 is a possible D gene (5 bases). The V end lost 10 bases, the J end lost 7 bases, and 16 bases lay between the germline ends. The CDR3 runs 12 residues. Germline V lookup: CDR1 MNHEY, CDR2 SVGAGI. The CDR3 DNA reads TGTGCCATCCTTTCCGACAGATTTGAAGCTTTCTTT. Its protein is CAILSDRFEAFF.

The CDR3 here is CASSEDWDIGGYTF. The DNA for the CDR3 is TGTGCCAGCAGTGAAGACTGGGACATCGGGGGCTACACCTTC. The V call is TRBV6-1, the J call TRBJ1-2; tentative D call: TRBD1 (6 bases). The germline gives CDR1 MNHNS, CDR2 SASEGT. This CDR3 is 14 amino acids long. Trimming removed 1 base from V and 8 bases from J, with 14 bases in between.

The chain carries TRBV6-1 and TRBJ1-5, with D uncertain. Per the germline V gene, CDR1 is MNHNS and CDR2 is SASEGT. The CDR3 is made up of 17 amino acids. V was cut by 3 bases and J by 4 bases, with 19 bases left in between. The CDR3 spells CASSDLRAVWENQPQHF. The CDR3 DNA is TGTGCCAGCAGTGATTTGAGGGCTGTATGGGAGAATCAGCCCCAGCATTTT.

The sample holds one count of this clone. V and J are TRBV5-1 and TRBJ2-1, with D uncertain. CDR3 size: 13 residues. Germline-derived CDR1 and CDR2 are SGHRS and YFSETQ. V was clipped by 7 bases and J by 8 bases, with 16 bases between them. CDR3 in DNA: TGCGCCAGCTCTTTTGGCCCCTTCGATGAGCAGTTCTTC. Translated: CASSFGPFDEQFF.

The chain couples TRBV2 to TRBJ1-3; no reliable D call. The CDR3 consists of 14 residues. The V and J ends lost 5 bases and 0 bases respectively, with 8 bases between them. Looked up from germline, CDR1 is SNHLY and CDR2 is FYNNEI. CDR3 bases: TGTGCCAGCAGTCCGGGCTTCTCTGGAAACACCATATATTTT. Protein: CASSPGFSGNTIYF.